Included here is one TCR beta chain sequence, with context. This clonotype was found a few times. This receptor's antigen is unknown. No base quality information exists; no much larger clone differs at one position. The data derive from a study of T-cell reconstitution after alpha-beta-depleted transplantation in children (dated by TCRdb to the mid-2010s). Regarding the study in general: Using TCR repertoire profiling, the study followed T-cell immune reconstitution in a quantitative way in children after TCRalphabeta/CD19-depleted allogeneic hematopoietic cell transplantation.

Study-wide conclusions, independent of this receptor: About two months after transplant, the apparently early recovery of alphabetaT-cell counts reportedly depended on just several hundred clones that had expanded rapidly and came from non-depleted graft cells. Over subsequent months, a decline in hyperexpanded clone frequencies was noted, and after one year, T-cell counts and TCRbeta diversity were mostly ascribed to newly produced T cells. In some patients, the high TCRbeta diversity seen at day 60 was put down to recipient T cells and intrathymic progenitors that had survived conditioning.

Measured from the cysteine to the phenylalanine, the CDR3 is 15 residues long. CDR3 DNA only is kept here, 45 bases in frame from base 1. Trimming costs V 3 bases and J 0 bases, and their ends lie 9 bases apart. From the germline V gene (reference sequence), CDR1 is LNHDA and CDR2 is SQIVND. The receptor library was made with PCR. For sequencing, an Illumina HiSeq 2500 was employed. To normalize quantification of the TCRbeta repertoire, the TCR libraries were built with molecular barcoding that relied on unique molecular identifiers. TCRdb took the public reads, trimmed them with fastp at Q25, ran MiXCR for clone calling and kept in-frame beta chains. Duplicate CDR3 protein sequences are folded into a single record with the most common DNA and genes. Counted in this sample were almost 600,000 distinct CDR3 sequences; roughly 30% of them appeared once. Under 45% of the sample is in the top ten clones.

Reading the label with the study, this specimen's treatment or condition is: allogeneic hematopoietic cell transplantation with graft depleted of TCRalphabeta T cells and CD19 B cells. TCRalphabeta/CD19-depleted allogeneic hematopoietic cell grafts were given to the transplant recipients, all of whom were children. This receptor was taken from a boy in the first two years of life with Wiskott-Aldrich syndrome, due to receive a stem cell transplant. This receptor chain uses TRBV19 and TRBJ2-1; the D segment could be TRBD1, given 6 matching bases. Sequenced material: PBMCs, taken before TCRalphabeta/CD19-depleted stem cell transplant. The sequenced DNA: TGTGCCAGTAGTATGGGGGCGGTCTCCTACAATGAGCAGTTCTTC. Translated, this gives CASSMGAVSYNEQFF.